Listed below are T cell receptor beta chains from one sample, sequenced in a study of T cells in Graves' hyperthyroidism and ophthalmopathy. TCRdb reprocessed the multiplex PCR reads via MiXCR and lists one record per CDR3 protein. The sample shows about 380,000 distinct CDR3 sequences, roughly 15% of them seen only once. Sequenced sample: blood. The receptors derive from a woman between 25 and 40 years old with Graves' ophthalmopathy. CDR3s include the opening cysteine and the closing phenylalanine or tryptophan. Fields, in order: V gene, D gene, J gene, CDR3 protein. A D gene is named only where the DNA matches it firmly.

V: TRBV9; D: TRBD1; J: TRBJ2-2; CDR3: CASSGGDRAGELFF
V: TRBV29-1; D: TRBD2; J: TRBJ2-1; CDR3: CSVAGLVGGEQFF
V: TRBV7-3; D: TRBD2; J: TRBJ2-1; CDR3: CASSLSTSGTNEQFF
V: TRBV29-1; D: .; J: TRBJ2-1; CDR3: CSVEGQGPPNSYNEQFF
V: TRBV30; D: .; J: TRBJ1-4; CDR3: CAWSGTRVGEKLFF
V: TRBV18; D: .; J: TRBJ2-3; CDR3: CASSPALSLSTDTQYF
V: TRBV5-1; D: TRBD2; J: TRBJ2-1; CDR3: CASSQGLAGITSYNEQFF
V: TRBV18; D: .; J: TRBJ1-1; CDR3: CASSDVAAGTEAFF
V: TRBV2; D: TRBD1; J: TRBJ1-6; CDR3: CASSEITGGNSPLHF
V: TRBV20-1; D: .; J: TRBJ2-7; CDR3: CSARVAEPYEQYF
V: TRBV30; D: TRBD1; J: TRBJ1-1; CDR3: CATGTAVNTEAFF
V: TRBV24-1; D: .; J: TRBJ2-5; CDR3: CATSDLFQGKETQYF
V: TRBV7-9; D: .; J: TRBJ2-1; CDR3: CASSPPLRGWFF
V: TRBV6-2/TRBV6-3; D: TRBD1; J: TRBJ2-2; CDR3: CASSSGQVYTGELFF
V: TRBV10-3; D: .; J: TRBJ1-6; CDR3: CAIGDAPNSPLHF
V: TRBV6-1; D: .; J: TRBJ2-7; CDR3: CASRKGGLRNYEQYF
V: TRBV7-9; D: TRBD1; J: TRBJ2-3; CDR3: CASSRRPTDRASDTQYF
V: TRBV27; D: .; J: TRBJ2-1; CDR3: CASSSWTHTYNEQFF
V: TRBV6-6; D: TRBD2; J: TRBJ2-3; CDR3: CASSYLRGGSTDTQYF
V: TRBV29-1; D: .; J: TRBJ2-1; CDR3: CSVVGVGGEQFF
V: TRBV6-1; D: .; J: TRBJ2-1; CDR3: CASSVLRGLPYDEQFF
V: TRBV3-1; D: TRBD1; J: TRBJ1-5; CDR3: CASSQLIGTGDETQHF
V: TRBV20-1; D: .; J: TRBJ1-1; CDR3: CSAVGPLGRLNTEAFF
V: TRBV20-1; D: .; J: TRBJ2-7; CDR3: CSARSDSPEQYF
V: TRBV10-3; D: .; J: TRBJ1-3; CDR3: CAISGGSGNTIYF
V: TRBV6-1; D: TRBD1; J: TRBJ1-2; CDR3: CASRGTASYGYTF
V: TRBV28; D: .; J: TRBJ1-5; CDR3: CATSRGASQPQHF
V: TRBV20-1; D: TRBD2; J: TRBJ2-5; CDR3: CSARDRRGGETQYF
V: TRBV28; D: TRBD1; J: TRBJ2-7; CDR3: CASSWGQGIFSYEQYF
V: TRBV12-3/TRBV12-4; D: .; J: TRBJ2-2; CDR3: CASSVKGGAGELFF
V: TRBV6-6; D: .; J: TRBJ1-1; CDR3: CASSYPGDTEAFF
V: TRBV20-1; D: TRBD1; J: TRBJ1-2; CDR3: CSALVRGQVSGYTF
V: TRBV5-1; D: .; J: TRBJ1-5; CDR3: CASSEGVDWPQHF
V: TRBV25-1; D: TRBD1; J: TRBJ1-1; CDR3: CASSATTGGWTEAFF
V: TRBV6-1; D: TRBD1; J: TRBJ1-6; CDR3: CASRAPGTGSSPLHF
V: TRBV20-1; D: .; J: TRBJ2-2; CDR3: CSARVHPGELFF
V: TRBV10-3; D: TRBD1; J: TRBJ1-5; CDR3: CAISQNPGGNQPQHF
V: TRBV13; D: TRBD1; J: TRBJ2-7; CDR3: CASSRQPTGNEQYF
V: TRBV3-1; D: TRBD2; J: TRBJ2-7; CDR3: CASSKASGGAYEQYF
V: TRBV7-9; D: TRBD2; J: TRBJ2-7; CDR3: CASASGTTYEQYF
V: TRBV29-1; D: TRBD1; J: TRBJ2-1; CDR3: CSVELGHRGIF